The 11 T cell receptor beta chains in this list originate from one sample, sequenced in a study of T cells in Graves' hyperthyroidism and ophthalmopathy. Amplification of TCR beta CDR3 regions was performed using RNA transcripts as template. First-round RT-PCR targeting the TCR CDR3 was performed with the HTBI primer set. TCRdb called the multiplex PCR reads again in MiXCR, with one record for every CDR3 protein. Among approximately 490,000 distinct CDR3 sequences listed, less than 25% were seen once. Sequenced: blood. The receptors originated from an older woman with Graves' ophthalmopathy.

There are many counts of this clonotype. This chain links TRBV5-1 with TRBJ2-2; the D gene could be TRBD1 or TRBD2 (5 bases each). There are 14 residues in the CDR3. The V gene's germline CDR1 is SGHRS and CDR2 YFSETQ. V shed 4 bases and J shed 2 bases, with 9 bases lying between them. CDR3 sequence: CASSPGPNTGELFF. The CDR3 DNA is TGCGCCAGCAGCCCGGGGCCCAACACCGGGGAGCTGTTTTTT.

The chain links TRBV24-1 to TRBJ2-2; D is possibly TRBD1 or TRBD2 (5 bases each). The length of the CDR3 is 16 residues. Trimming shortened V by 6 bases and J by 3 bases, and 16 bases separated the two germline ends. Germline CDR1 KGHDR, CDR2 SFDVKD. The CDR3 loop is CATSSADTAYTGELFF. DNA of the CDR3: TGTGCCACCAGTTCAGCGGACACGGCCTACACCGGGGAGCTGTTTTTT.

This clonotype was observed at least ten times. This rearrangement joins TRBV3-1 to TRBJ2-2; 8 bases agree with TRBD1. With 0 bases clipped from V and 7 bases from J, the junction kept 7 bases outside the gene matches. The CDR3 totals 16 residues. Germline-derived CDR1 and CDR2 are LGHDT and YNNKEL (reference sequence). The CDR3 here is CASSQDGSGGNGELFF. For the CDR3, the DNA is TGTGCCAGCAGCCAAGATGGGTCAGGGGGCAACGGGGAGCTGTTTTTT. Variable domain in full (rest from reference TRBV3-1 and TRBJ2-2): DTAVSQTPKYLVTQMGNDKSIKCEQNLGHDTMYWYKQDSKKFLKIMFSYNNKELIINETVPNRFSPKSPDKAHLNLHINSLELGDSAVYFCASSQDGSGGNGELFFGEGSRLTVL.

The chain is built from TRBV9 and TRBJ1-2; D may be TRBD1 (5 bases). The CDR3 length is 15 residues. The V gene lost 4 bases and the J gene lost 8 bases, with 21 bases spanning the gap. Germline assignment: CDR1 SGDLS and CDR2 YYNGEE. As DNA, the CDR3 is TGTGCCAGCAGCCCCCTGGCCGGGGACGGGATCGGCTACACCTTC. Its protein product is CASSPLAGDGIGYTF.

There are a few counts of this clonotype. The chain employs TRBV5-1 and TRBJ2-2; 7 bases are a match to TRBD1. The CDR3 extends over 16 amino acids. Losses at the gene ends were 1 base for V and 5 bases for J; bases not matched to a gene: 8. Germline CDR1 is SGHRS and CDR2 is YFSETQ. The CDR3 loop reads CASSLKVQGVTGELFF. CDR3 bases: TGCGCCAGCAGCTTGAAAGTGCAGGGGGTTACCGGGGAGCTGTTTTTT.

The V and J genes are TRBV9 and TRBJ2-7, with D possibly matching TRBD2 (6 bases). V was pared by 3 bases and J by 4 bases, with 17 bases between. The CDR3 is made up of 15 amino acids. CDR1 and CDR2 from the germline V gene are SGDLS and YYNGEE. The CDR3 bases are TGTGCCAGCAGCGAAAACCGGGACTCCATGTACGAGCAGTACTTC. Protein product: CASSENRDSMYEQYF.

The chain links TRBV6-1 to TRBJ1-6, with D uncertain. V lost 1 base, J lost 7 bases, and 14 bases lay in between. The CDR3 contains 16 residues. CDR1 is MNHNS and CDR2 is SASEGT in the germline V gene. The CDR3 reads CASSEGTRAYNSPLHF. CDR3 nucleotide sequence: TGTGCCAGCAGTGAAGGGACCCGGGCATACAATTCACCCCTCCACTTT.

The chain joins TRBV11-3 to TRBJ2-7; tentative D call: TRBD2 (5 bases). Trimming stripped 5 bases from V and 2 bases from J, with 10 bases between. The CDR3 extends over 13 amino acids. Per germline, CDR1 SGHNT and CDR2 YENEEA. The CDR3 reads CASSERLTYEQYF. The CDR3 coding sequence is TGTGCCAGCAGCGAGCGGCTAACCTACGAGCAGTACTTC.

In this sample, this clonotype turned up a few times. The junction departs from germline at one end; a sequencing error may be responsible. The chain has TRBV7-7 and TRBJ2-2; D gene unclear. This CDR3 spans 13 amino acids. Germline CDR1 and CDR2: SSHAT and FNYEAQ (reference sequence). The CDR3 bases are TGTGCTAGCAGCCCGCTGGACACCGGGGAGCTGTTTTTT. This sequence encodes CASSPLDTGELFF.

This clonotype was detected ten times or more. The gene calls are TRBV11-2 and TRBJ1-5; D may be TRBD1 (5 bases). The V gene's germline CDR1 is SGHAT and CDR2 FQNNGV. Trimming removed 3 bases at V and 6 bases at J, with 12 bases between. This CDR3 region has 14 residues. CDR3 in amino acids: CASSFYGGSQPQHF. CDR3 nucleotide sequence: TGTGCCAGCAGCTTTTACGGGGGTAGTCAGCCCCAGCATTTT.

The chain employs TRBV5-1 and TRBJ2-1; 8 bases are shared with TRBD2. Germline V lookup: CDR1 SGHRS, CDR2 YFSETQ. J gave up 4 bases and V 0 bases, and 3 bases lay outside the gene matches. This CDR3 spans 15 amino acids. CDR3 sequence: CASSLEVAGYNEQFF. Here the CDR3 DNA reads TGCGCCAGCAGCTTGGAGGTAGCGGGGTACAATGAGCAGTTCTTC.